This is a list of T cell receptor beta chains from one sample in a study of shared clonotypes between healthy human individuals. The protocol was immunoSEQ multiplex PCR, while the TCRdb copy is restricted to in-frame clones and leaves out a portion. This sample has 1.6 million or so clones, with 98% found just once. The source material was naive CD4+ T cells sorted from blood. These receptors were taken from a man aged 30-40 years in good health. CDR3s include the opening cysteine and the closing phenylalanine or tryptophan. D genes are given only for firm matches. Clone size is given for some rows only: seen once, a few or many times, or a class if the clone is expanded.

CDR3,DNA,D,J,V,size
CASSPRDLGGTEQYF,TGTGCCAGCAGCCCGCGGGACCTCGGGGGTACCGAGCAGTACTTC,.,TRBJ2-7,TRBV7-6,once
CASSLDLSWTDTQYF,TGTGCCAGCAGCTTAGATCTATCTTGGACAGATACGCAGTATTTT,.,TRBJ2-3,TRBV7-2,.
CASSLVRGMQFF,TGTGCCAGCAGCTTGGTCAGGGGCATGCAGTTCTTC,.,TRBJ2-1,TRBV5-5,.
CASSVARPTGELFF,TGTGCCAGCAGTGTTGCGAGGCCCACCGGGGAGCTGTTTTTT,.,TRBJ2-2,TRBV2,.
CASSIGRLSYGYTF,TGTGCCAGTAGTATAGGTCGGCTCTCCTATGGCTACACCTTC,.,TRBJ1-2,TRBV19,.
CSVEREYNEQFF,TGCAGCGTTGAAAGGGAATACAATGAGCAGTTCTTC,.,TRBJ2-1,TRBV29-1,.
CASSPGTGRNTEAFF,TGTGCCAGTAGTCCCGGGACAGGGAGGAACACTGAAGCTTTCTTT,TRBD1,TRBJ1-1,TRBV6-1,.
CAWSPRHQETQYF,TGTGCCTGGAGTCCCCGGCACCAAGAGACCCAGTACTTC,.,TRBJ2-5,TRBV30,.
CASRGPGTSPGNEQFF,TGTGCCAGCAGGGGCCCCGGGACTAGTCCTGGAAATGAGCAGTTCTTC,TRBD2,TRBJ2-1,TRBV6-6,.
CASSPDSSYGYTF,TGCGCCAGCAGCCCGGACAGTAGCTATGGCTACACCTTC,.,TRBJ1-2,TRBV5-1,.
CASSFFVGTDGAGELFF,TGTGCCAGCAGCTTCTTCGTCGGGACGGACGGAGCCGGGGAGCTGTTTTTT,.,TRBJ2-2,TRBV7-2,.
CASNKRAYEQYF,TGTGCCAGCAACAAGCGGGCCTACGAGCAGTACTTC,.,TRBJ2-7,TRBV2,.
CASSEALGHNEQFF,TGTGCCAGCAGTGAAGCGCTTGGTCACAATGAGCAGTTCTTC,.,TRBJ2-1,TRBV6-1,.
CASGVSGANVLTF,TGTGCCAGCGGGGTCTCTGGGGCCAACGTCCTGACTTTC,.,TRBJ2-6,TRBV11-1,.
CASSGGTSPNEQFF,TGTGCCAGCAGTGGGGGGACTAGCCCTAATGAGCAGTTCTTC,TRBD2,TRBJ2-1,TRBV9,.
CASSALAGVMNEQYF,TGTGCCAGCAGTGCCCTAGCGGGAGTGATGAACGAGCAGTACTTC,TRBD2,TRBJ2-7,TRBV6-1,once
CASSNDGEETQYF,TGTGCCAGCAGCAACGACGGAGAAGAGACCCAGTACTTC,.,TRBJ2-5,TRBV7-8,.
CAWSTGRFSYGYTF,TGTGCCTGGAGCACCGGACGATTCAGCTATGGCTACACCTTC,.,TRBJ1-2,TRBV30,.
CASSQDRDTLYEQYF,TGCGCCAGCAGCCAAGATCGGGACACCTTATACGAGCAGTACTTC,.,TRBJ2-7,TRBV4-1,once
CASTATDTQYF,TGTGCCAGCACGGCCACAGATACGCAGTATTTT,.,TRBJ2-3,TRBV28,.
CASSPRVAGVVEQFF,TGTGCCAGCAGCCCACGAGTAGCGGGAGTCGTGGAGCAGTTCTTC,TRBD2,TRBJ2-1,TRBV28,.
CASSGWTSAAKNIQYF,TGTGCCAGCTCAGGATGGACTAGCGCAGCCAAAAACATTCAGTACTTC,TRBD2,TRBJ2-4,TRBV2,.
CATSRAGQGAPEQYF,TGTGCCACCAGCAGAGCGGGACAGGGGGCGCCCGAGCAGTACTTC,TRBD1,TRBJ2-7,TRBV15,.
CASSPTAGSSYEQYF,TGTGCCAGCTCACCAACGGCGGGGAGCTCCTACGAGCAGTACTTC,.,TRBJ2-7,TRBV18,.
CASSQEIFQGDTQYF,TGCGCCAGCAGCCAAGAGATTTTTCAGGGAGATACGCAGTATTTT,.,TRBJ2-3,TRBV4-1,.
CASSPGRAGKVGELFF,TGTGCCAGCTCACCAGGTCGAGCAGGGAAGGTCGGGGAGCTGTTTTTT,.,TRBJ2-2,TRBV18,.
CASSQDGTGSGGYTF,TGCGCCAGCAGCCAAGATGGGACAGGGTCAGGTGGCTACACCTTC,TRBD1,TRBJ1-2,TRBV4-3,.
CARSLEGSNQPQHF,TGTGCCAGAAGCCTTGAGGGTAGCAATCAGCCCCAGCATTTT,.,TRBJ1-5,TRBV5-3,.
CASTPRLQRPLMETQYF,TGTGCCAGCACCCCCCGCCTCCAGCGACCTTTGATGGAGACCCAGTACTTC,.,TRBJ2-5,TRBV13,.
CSVGGGPGTDTQYF,TGCAGCGTGGGGGGTGGACCGGGCACAGATACGCAGTATTTT,.,TRBJ2-3,TRBV29-1,.
CASSQVPVSSYEQYF,TGCGCCAGCAGCCAAGTCCCAGTCAGCTCCTACGAGCAGTACTTC,.,TRBJ2-7,TRBV4-1,once
CASSFRRQGGEQFF,TGTGCCAGCAGCTTCCGACGACAGGGCGGTGAGCAGTTCTTC,TRBD1,TRBJ2-1,TRBV5-4,.
CASSTKDRQETQYF,TGTGCCAGCAGCACCAAGGACAGGCAAGAGACCCAGTACTTC,TRBD1,TRBJ2-5,TRBV9,.
CASSLRGYDSGELFF,TGCGCCAGCAGCTTGAGGGGGTACGATTCCGGGGAGCTGTTTTTT,.,TRBJ2-2,TRBV5-1,.
CASSGKPGLSYEQYF,TGTGCCAGCAGTGGAAAACCGGGACTATCCTACGAGCAGTACTTC,TRBD2,TRBJ2-7,TRBV2,.
CASSSPQGRPQHF,TGTGCCAGCAGTAGCCCCCAGGGACGGCCCCAGCATTTT,.,TRBJ1-5,TRBV28,.
CASGLAGRQAFF,TGTGCTAGTGGTTTGGCGGGACGGCAAGCTTTCTTT,.,TRBJ1-1,TRBV12-5,.
CASSIVPSAGNQPQHF,TGTGCCAGCAGTATCGTTCCGTCGGCAGGGAATCAGCCCCAGCATTTT,.,TRBJ1-5,TRBV27,.
CASSPRGLTDTQYF,TGTGCCAGCAGCCCCAGGGGGCTGACAGATACGCAGTATTTT,TRBD1,TRBJ2-3,TRBV5-8,.
CASSSSVPWVQYF,TGTGCCAGCAGTTCATCCGTTCCTTGGGTCCAGTACTTC,.,TRBJ2-5,TRBV28,.
CASSLHVPGQGGPRQQYF,TGCGCCAGCAGTCTACACGTACCGGGACAGGGGGGCCCACGCCAGCAGTACTTC,TRBD1,TRBJ2-7,TRBV10-2,.
CASSDTAYEQYF,TGTGCCAGCAGTGACACAGCCTACGAGCAGTACTTC,.,TRBJ2-7,TRBV6-1,.
CASSPGTAYGYTF,TGTGCCAGCAGCCCCGGGACAGCCTATGGCTACACCTTC,TRBD1,TRBJ1-2,TRBV7-2,.
CASSSLGQHGSYEQYF,TGTGCCAGTAGTAGCCTGGGACAGCATGGATCCTACGAGCAGTACTTC,TRBD1,TRBJ2-7,TRBV19,.
CASRQDSLGTSGEQYF,TGCGCCAGCAGACAGGATTCTTTGGGGACTTCGGGGGAGCAGTACTTC,.,TRBJ2-7,TRBV4-1,.